This T cell receptor beta chain was identified in a study of blood T cell repertoires in COVID-19. The CDR3 is 18 amino acids. Germline lookup yields CDR1 SGHDT and CDR2 YYEEEE. V lost 3 bases and J lost 2; bases outside the gene matches: 13. This table comes from immunoSEQ multiplex PCR, and its TCRdb copy is limited to in-frame clones, with some not included. The sample holds more than 120,000 clones, roughly 82% seen once. Sequenced material: peripheral blood. This chain joins TRBV5-6 and TRBJ1-1; TRBD1 aligns across 10 bases. The receptor comes from a human donor in a cohort sampled during active COVID-19. The CDR3 nucleotides are TGTGCCAGCAGCTGGACGCCGGGACAGGGGCTCTTAAACACTGAAGCTTTCTTT. Encoded protein: CASSWTPGQGLLNTEAFF.